The 17 T cell receptor beta chains below were found in one sample sequenced in a study of cytomegalovirus exposure and HLA in healthy donors. Vbeta (60) and Jbeta (13) primers were used in the PCR. TCRdb keeps only in-frame clones here, not all; method: immunoSEQ multiplex PCR. Among more than 200,000 clones, roughly 84% were seen once, and the ten largest hold over 1%. The sample consisted of PBMCs. Source of these receptors: a human donor in good health.

The chain has TRBV2 and TRBJ2-7; 7 nucleotides match TRBD2. The germline gives CDR1 SNHLY, CDR2 FYNNEI. The ends lost 2 bases at V and 7 bases at J; junction bases unmatched: 8. The CDR3 extends over 14 amino acids. CDR3: CASSEISGKGEQYF. CDR3 coding DNA: TGTGCCAGCAGTGAAATAAGCGGGAAGGGGGAGCAGTACTTC.

The genes are TRBV6-6 and TRBJ1-5; TRBD1 matches 7 bases. Germline V CDR1 and CDR2: MNHNY, SVGAGI (reference sequence). The CDR3 is 14 residues long. V lost 2 bases and J lost 3; bases outside the gene matches: 1. The CDR3 coding sequence is TGTGCCAGCAGTTACACAGGGGTCAATCAGCCCCAGCATTTT. Its translation is CASSYTGVNQPQHF.

This clone was seen only a few times. This chain uses TRBV28 with TRBJ2-1; 9 bases are a match to TRBD1. V gave up 8 bases and J gave up 1 base; unmatched junction bases: 15. CDR3 length: 18 residues. Germline loops: CDR1 MDHEN, CDR2 SYDVKM. CDR3 in amino acids: CASPREQGARGSYNEQFF. DNA of the CDR3: TGTGCCAGCCCCCGAGAACAGGGGGCGCGTGGGTCCTACAATGAGCAGTTCTTC.

CDR3 bases: TGTGCCAGCAGCATCGGACAGGGCGCTGAAGCTTTCTTT. Encoded protein: CASSIGQGAEAFF. The genes are TRBV7-6 and TRBJ1-1, with 8 bases aligning to TRBD1. Germline V gene data show CDR1 as SGHVS and CDR2 as FNYEAQ. Trimming took 5 bases from V and 6 from J; bases not matched to a gene: 5. The CDR3 has 13 residues. The full variable domain, in which reference TRBV7-6 and TRBJ1-1 provide the parts outside the CDR3, is GAGVSQSPRYKVTKRGQDVALRCDPISGHVSLYWYRQALGQGPEFLTYFNYEAQQDKSGLPNDRFSAERPEGSISTLTIQRTEQRDSAMYRCASSIGQGAEAFFGQGTRLTVV.

The V and J genes are TRBV14 and TRBJ2-1, with 11 nucleotides matching TRBD2. Germline V gene data show CDR1 as SGHDN and CDR2 as FVKESK. V was clipped by 4 bases and J by 3 bases; unmatched bases: 8. The length of the CDR3 is 17 residues. CDR3 DNA: TGTGCCAGCAGCCCTCGGACTAGCGGGTTCGACTACAATGAGCAGTTCTTC. Amino acid sequence: CASSPRTSGFDYNEQFF.

To note about this clone: The germline gene is not matched at one end of the junction; a read error may be the cause. V gene TRBV7-9 combines with J gene TRBJ2-7; 8 bases match TRBD2. The germline CDR1 and CDR2 sequences are SEHNR and FQNEAQ (reference sequence). This CDR3 comprises 16 residues. The CDR3 spells CSSSLTSGSVRAEQYF. CDR3 nucleotides: TGTTCCAGCAGCTTAACCAGCGGGAGTGTTCGGGCCGAGCAGTACTTC. Supplemented by reference TRBV7-9 and TRBJ2-7, the full variable domain reads DTGVSQNPRHKITKRGQNVTFRCDPISEHNRLYWYRQTLGQGPEFLTYFQNEAQLEKSRLLSDRFSAERPKGSFSTLEIQRTEQGDSAMYLCSSSLTSGSVRAEQYFGPGTRLTVT.

This chain connects TRBV6-4 to TRBJ1-2, with 10 bases that match TRBD1. Unmatched junction bases numbered 11, after V lost 7 bases and J lost 6 bases. This CDR3 spans 15 amino acids. The germline V gene has CDR1 MRHNA and CDR2 SNTAGT. CDR3 region: CASTDRGRIVDGYTF. The DNA of the CDR3 is TGTGCCAGCACAGACAGGGGGCGAATAGTGGATGGCTACACCTTC.

This sequence joins TRBV4-3 and TRBJ1-2, with D tentatively TRBD1 (5 bases). V lost 0 bases, J lost 4 bases, and 9 bases lay in between. In germline, CDR1 is LGHNA, CDR2 YSLEER. The CDR3 extends over 14 amino acids. CDR3 nucleotide sequence: TGCGCCAGCAGCCAAGATCAGGGCTTCTATGGCTACACCTTC. Amino acids: CASSQDQGFYGYTF.

The V and J genes are TRBV7-3 and TRBJ2-1; 9 positions agree with TRBD2. V lost 6 bases and J lost 1; bases outside the gene matches: 4. This CDR3 has 15 amino acids. Germline V gene data show CDR1 as SGHTA and CDR2 as FQGTGA. The CDR3 DNA is TGTGCCAGCAGTTCTAGCGGGGCGTCCTACAATGAGCAGTTCTTC. Translated, it gives CASSSSGASYNEQFF.

The rearrangement joins TRBV9 to TRBJ2-5; 10 nucleotides align to TRBD2. The germline V gene has CDR1 SGDLS and CDR2 YYNGEE. The CDR3 has 16 amino acids. After removal of 1 base from V and 5 bases from J, the junction contained 8 bases not matched to a gene. CDR3 residues: CASSVSAGGPVETQYF. The CDR3 bases are TGTGCCAGCAGCGTATCAGCGGGAGGGCCAGTGGAGACCCAGTACTTC. Complete variable domain (other parts from reference TRBV9 and TRBJ2-5): DSGVTQTPKHLITATGQRVTLRCSPRSGDLSVYWYQQSLDQGLQFLIQYYNGEERAKGNILERFSAQQFPDLHSELNLSSLELGDSALYFCASSVSAGGPVETQYFGPGTRLLVL.

This clone occurred a few times. This sequence joins TRBV6-4 and TRBJ1-2; a possible D gene is TRBD1 (6 bases). The CDR3 totals 14 residues. Germline CDR1 is MRHNA and CDR2 is SNTAGT. Deletions cut 3 bases from V and 6 bases from J, with 14 bases between. CDR3 amino acids: CASSESGASHGYTF. The CDR3 nucleotides read TGTGCCAGCAGTGAATCAGGGGCCTCCCATGGCTACACCTTC.

This chain joins TRBV5-5 and TRBJ2-3; possibly TRBD2 for D (6 bases). The germline V gene encodes CDR1 SGHKS and CDR2 YYEKEE (reference sequence). CDR3 length: 15 residues. Trimming took 0 bases from V and 6 from J, leaving 14 bases between them. For the CDR3, the DNA is TGTGCCAGCAGCTTGGCTAGCGCCGTATATGATACGCAGTATTTT. Translation: CASSLASAVYDTQYF.

This rearrangement joins TRBV11-3 to TRBJ2-3; possible D gene TRBD2, 6 bases. Germline lookup yields CDR1 SGHNT and CDR2 YENEEA. The CDR3 runs 14 residues. The V gene lost 2 bases and the J gene lost 5 bases, with 11 bases spanning the gap. The CDR3: CASSLRREGDTQYF. CDR3 in DNA: TGTGCCAGCAGCTTAAGGCGGGAAGGAGATACGCAGTATTTT.

This clone was counted between two and nine times. This chain joins TRBV4-1 and TRBJ1-1; D unclear. Between the trimmed V and J ends, which lost 0 bases and 3 bases, there was a span of 11 bases. The germline CDR1 and CDR2 sequences are MGHRA and YSYEKL. The CDR3 loop spans 15 amino acids. CDR3 nucleotide sequence: TGCGCCAGCAGCCAAGATTCGCAGGCTCACACTGAAGCTTTCTTT. Residues: CASSQDSQAHTEAFF.

This rearrangement joins TRBV9 to TRBJ2-7; 9 bases map to TRBD1. Germline V gene sequence: CDR1 SGDLS, CDR2 YYNGEE. CDR3 size: 14 residues. J was trimmed by 5 bases and V by 2 bases; bases with no gene match: 5. This CDR3 is CASSVRDRVHEQYF. The CDR3 DNA reads as TGTGCCAGCAGCGTCCGGGACAGGGTACACGAGCAGTACTTC. Full variable domain (rest looked up from reference TRBV9 and TRBJ2-7): DSGVTQTPKHLITATGQRVTLRCSPRSGDLSVYWYQQSLDQGLQFLIQYYNGEERAKGNILERFSAQQFPDLHSELNLSSLELGDSALYFCASSVRDRVHEQYFGPGTRLTVT.

The gene calls are TRBV19 and TRBJ1-2; D uncertain. In germline, CDR1 is LNHDA, CDR2 SQIVND (reference sequence). V lost 5 bases, J lost 1 base, and 5 bases lay in between. The CDR3 sequence is 12 residues long. CDR3: CASSYGNYGYTF. The CDR3 DNA reads TGTGCCAGTAGTTACGGTAACTATGGCTACACCTTC.

The V call is TRBV7-3, the J call TRBJ2-3; a weak D match, TRBD2 (5 bases). Trimming removed 8 bases from V and 3 bases from J, with 12 bases in between. This CDR3 has 13 amino acids. Germline CDR1 is SGHTA and CDR2 is FQGTGA. Here the CDR3 DNA reads TGTGCCAGCGCCCCCCGGGGAACAGATACGCAGTATTTT. It specifies CASAPRGTDTQYF.